This paragraph covers one T cell receptor beta chain sequence. Its target is unknown. This entry comes from a study of T cells expressing NK-cell markers. Looked up from germline, CDR1 is MNHEY and CDR2 is SMNVEV (reference sequence). CDR3 size: 13 residues. A 5'RACE template switching approach incorporating UMIs was used to make TCR beta cDNA. TCRdb reprocessed the 5' RACE reads, with one entry per CDR3 protein and no DNA. Its listing shows about 390,000 distinct CDR3 sequences. Overall study results and limits: It is unclear if expanded NKG2C-expressing clones target HCMV antigens.

The V gene is TRBV27, the J gene TRBJ1-6; with no DNA, the TCRdb D assignment of TRBD1 cannot be verified. The clonotype comes from a woman in her fifties or sixties in good health. Sequencing was done on a sample of blood T cells: a sorted CD56 or NKG2C T cell subset, CD4+ or CD8+ T cells, or bulk PBMC T cells (not recorded which). CDR3 loop: CASTGQGLTPLHF.